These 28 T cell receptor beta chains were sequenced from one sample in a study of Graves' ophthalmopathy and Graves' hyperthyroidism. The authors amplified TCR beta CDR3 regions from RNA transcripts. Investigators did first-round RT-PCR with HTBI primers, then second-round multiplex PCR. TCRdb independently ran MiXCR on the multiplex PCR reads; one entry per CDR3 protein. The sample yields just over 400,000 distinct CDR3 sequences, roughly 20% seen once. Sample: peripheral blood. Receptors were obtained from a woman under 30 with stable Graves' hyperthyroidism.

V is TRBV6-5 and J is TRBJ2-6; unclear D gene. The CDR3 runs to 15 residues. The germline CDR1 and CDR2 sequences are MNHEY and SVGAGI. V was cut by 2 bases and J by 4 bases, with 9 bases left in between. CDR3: CASSYVDRGANVLTF. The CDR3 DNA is TGTGCCAGCAGTTACGTAGATAGAGGGGCCAACGTCCTGACTTTC.

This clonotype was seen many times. The CDR3 nucleotides are TGTGCCAGCAGATCGGGAGACGCCGGGGAGCTGTTTTTT. It yields the protein CASRSGDAGELFF. The chain combines TRBV6-1 with TRBJ2-2; possibly TRBD2 for D (6 bases). CDR3 length equals 13 residues. CDR1 and CDR2 from the germline V gene are MNHNS and SASEGT. Trimming cost V 6 bases and J 6 bases, with 11 bases left between them.

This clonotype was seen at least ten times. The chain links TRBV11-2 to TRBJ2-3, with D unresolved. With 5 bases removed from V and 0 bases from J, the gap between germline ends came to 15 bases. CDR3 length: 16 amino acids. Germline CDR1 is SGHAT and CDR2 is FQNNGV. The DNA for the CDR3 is TGTGCCAGCAGCCCCCACCCGACTCTTAGCACAGATACGCAGTATTTT. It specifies CASSPHPTLSTDTQYF. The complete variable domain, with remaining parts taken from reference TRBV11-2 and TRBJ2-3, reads EAGVAQSPRYKIIEKRQSVAFWCNPISGHATLYWYQQILGQGPKLLIQFQNNGVVDDSQLPKDRFSAERLKGVDSTLKIQPAKLEDSAVYLCASSPHPTLSTDTQYFGPGTRLTVL.

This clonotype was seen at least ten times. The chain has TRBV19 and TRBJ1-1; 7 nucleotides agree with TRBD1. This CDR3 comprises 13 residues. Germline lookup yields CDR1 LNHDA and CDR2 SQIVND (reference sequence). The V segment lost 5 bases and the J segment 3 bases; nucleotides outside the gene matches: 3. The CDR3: CASSGTGDTEAFF. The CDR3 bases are TGTGCCAGTAGTGGAACAGGGGACACTGAAGCTTTCTTT.

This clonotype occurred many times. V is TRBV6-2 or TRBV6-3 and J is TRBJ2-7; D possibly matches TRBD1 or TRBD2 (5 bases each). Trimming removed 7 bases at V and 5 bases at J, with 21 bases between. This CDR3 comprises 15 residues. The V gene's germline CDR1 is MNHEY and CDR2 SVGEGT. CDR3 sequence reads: CASTLSTGTWDEQYF. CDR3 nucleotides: TGTGCCAGCACCTTGTCCACCGGGACCTGGGACGAGCAGTACTTC.

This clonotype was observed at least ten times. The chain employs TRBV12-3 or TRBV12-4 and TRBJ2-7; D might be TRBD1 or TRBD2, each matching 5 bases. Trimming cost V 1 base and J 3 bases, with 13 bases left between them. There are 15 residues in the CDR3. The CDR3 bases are TGTGCCAGCAGTTTAGGTTGGGGGAGTGACTACGAGCAGTACTTC. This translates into CASSLGWGSDYEQYF.

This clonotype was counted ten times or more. The CDR3 loop is CAISESSGDSPLHF. CDR3 in DNA: TGTGCCATCAGTGAGTCGAGTGGGGATTCACCCCTCCACTTT. The chain has TRBV10-3 and TRBJ1-6; D ambiguous. Trimming left V 0 bases short and J 8 bases short, with 8 bases between. The CDR3 runs 14 residues. Per germline, CDR1 ENHRY and CDR2 SYGVKD.

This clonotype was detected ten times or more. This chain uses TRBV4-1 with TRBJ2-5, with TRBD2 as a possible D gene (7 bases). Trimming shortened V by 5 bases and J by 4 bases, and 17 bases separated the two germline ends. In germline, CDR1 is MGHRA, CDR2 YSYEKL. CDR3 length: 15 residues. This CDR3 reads CASSSMGRGRETQYF. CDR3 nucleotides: TGCGCCAGCAGCTCGATGGGGCGGGGGCGAGAGACCCAGTACTTC.

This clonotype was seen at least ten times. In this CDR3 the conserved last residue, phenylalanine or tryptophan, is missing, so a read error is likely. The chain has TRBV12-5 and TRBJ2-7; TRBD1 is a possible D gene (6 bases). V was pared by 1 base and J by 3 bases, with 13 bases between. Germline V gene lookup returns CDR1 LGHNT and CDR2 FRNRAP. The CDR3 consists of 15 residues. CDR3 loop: CASGLENRVYYEQYL. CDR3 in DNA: TGTGCTAGTGGTTTGGAAAACAGGGTGTACTACGAGCAGTACCTC.

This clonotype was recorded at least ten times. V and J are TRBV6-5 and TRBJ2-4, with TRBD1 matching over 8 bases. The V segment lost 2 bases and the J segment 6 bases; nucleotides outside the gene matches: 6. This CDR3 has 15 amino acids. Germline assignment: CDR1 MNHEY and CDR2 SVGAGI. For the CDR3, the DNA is TGTGCCAGCAGTTACGGACAGGGCTCGGCAAACATTCAGTACTTC. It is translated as CASSYGQGSANIQYF.

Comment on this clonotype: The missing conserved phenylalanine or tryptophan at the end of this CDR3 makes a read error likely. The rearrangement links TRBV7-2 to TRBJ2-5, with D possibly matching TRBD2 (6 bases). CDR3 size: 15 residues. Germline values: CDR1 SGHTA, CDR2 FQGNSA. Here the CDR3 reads CASSLVGGLQESQYY. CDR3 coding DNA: TGTGCCAGCAGCTTAGTGGGAGGCCTCCAAGAGTCCCAGTACTAC.

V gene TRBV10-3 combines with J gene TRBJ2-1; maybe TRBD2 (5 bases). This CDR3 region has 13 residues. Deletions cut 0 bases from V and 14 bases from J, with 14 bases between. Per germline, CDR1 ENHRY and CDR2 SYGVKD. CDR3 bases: TGTGCCATCAGTGAGTCTTGGGAGACGGAGAAGTTCTTC. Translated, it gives CAISESWETEKFF.

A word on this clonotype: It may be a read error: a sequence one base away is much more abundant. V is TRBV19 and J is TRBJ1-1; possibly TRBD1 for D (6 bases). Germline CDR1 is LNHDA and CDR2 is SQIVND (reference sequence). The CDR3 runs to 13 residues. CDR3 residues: CAVRDQRDTEACF. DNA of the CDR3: TGTGCCGTTAGGGACCAGAGGGACACTGAAGCTTGCTTT.

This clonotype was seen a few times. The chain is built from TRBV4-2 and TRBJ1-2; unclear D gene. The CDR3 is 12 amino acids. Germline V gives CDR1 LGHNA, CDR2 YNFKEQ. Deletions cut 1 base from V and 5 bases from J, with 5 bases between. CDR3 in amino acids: CASSQVGYGYTF. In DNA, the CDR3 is TGTGCCAGCAGCCAAGTCGGTTATGGCTACACCTTC.

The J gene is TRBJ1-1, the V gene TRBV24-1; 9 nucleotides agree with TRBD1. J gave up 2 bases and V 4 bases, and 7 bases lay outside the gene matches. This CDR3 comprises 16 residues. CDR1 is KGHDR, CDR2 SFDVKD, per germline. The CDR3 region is CATSDHRTGDNTEAFF. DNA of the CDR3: TGTGCCACCAGTGACCATAGGACAGGGGATAACACTGAAGCTTTCTTT.

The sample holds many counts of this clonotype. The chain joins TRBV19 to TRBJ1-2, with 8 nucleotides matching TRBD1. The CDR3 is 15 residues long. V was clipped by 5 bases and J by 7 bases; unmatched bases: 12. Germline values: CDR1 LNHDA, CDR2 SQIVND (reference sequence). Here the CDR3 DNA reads TGTGCCAGTAGTGTCCCCTGGGGACAGGAAGCTGGCTACACCTTC. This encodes CASSVPWGQEAGYTF. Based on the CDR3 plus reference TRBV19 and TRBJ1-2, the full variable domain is DGGITQSPKYLFRKEGQNVTLSCEQNLNHDAMYWYRQDPGQGLRLIYYSQIVNDFQKGDIAEGYSVSREKKESFPLTVTSAQKNPTAFYLCASSVPWGQEAGYTFGSGTRLTVV.

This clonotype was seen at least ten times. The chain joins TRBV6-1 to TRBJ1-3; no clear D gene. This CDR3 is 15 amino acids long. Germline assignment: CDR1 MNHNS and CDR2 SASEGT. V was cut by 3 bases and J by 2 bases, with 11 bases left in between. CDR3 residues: CASSEGGWTGNTIYF. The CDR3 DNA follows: TGTGCCAGCAGTGAGGGAGGTTGGACTGGAAACACCATATATTTT.

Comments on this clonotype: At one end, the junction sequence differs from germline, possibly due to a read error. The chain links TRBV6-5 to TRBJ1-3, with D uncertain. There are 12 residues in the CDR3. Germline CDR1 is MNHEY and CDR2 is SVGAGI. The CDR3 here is CASTNSGDTIYF. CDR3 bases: TGTGCCAGCACTAACTCTGGAGACACCATATATTTT.

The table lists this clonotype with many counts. Here the CDR3 DNA reads TGTGCCAGCAGCCAGGGGACGACGAACACTGAAGCTTTCTTT. Its protein product is CASSQGTTNTEAFF. This chain connects TRBV12-3 or TRBV12-4 to TRBJ1-1; D is perhaps TRBD1 (6 bases). The CDR3 extends over 14 amino acids. The V end was cut by 6 bases, the J end by 1 base, with 12 bases between.

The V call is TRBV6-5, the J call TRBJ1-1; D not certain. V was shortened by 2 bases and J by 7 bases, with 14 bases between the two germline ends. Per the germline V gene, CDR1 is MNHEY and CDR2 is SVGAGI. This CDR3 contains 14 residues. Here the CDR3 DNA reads TGTGCCAGCAGTTACGGGCACGAAGCGGGTGAAGCTTTCTTT. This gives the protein CASSYGHEAGEAFF.

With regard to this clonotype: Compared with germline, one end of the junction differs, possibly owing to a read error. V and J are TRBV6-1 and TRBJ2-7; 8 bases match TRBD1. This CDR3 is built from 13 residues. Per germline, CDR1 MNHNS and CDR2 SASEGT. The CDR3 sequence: CVSSRQGSYEQYF. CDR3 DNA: TGTGTCAGCAGTCGACAGGGGTCCTACGAGCAGTACTTC.

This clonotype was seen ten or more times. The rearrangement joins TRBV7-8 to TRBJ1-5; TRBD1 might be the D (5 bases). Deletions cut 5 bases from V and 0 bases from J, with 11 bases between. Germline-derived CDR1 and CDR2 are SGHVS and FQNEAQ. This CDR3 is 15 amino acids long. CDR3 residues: CASSPGRNSNQPQHF. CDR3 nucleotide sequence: TGTGCCAGCAGCCCGGGACGGAATAGCAATCAGCCCCAGCATTTT.

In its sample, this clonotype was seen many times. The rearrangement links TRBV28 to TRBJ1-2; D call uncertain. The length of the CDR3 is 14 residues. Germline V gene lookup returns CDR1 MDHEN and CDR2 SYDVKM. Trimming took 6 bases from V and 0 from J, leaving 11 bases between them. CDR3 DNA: TGTGCCAGCAGGGGTCCTCTTACTAACTATGGCTACACCTTC. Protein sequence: CASRGPLTNYGYTF.

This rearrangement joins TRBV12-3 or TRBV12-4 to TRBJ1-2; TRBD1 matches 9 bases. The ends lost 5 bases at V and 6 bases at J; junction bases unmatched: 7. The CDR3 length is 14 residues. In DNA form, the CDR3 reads TGTGCCAGCAGTAAGGGGACAGGGTTGAATGGCTACACCTTC. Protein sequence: CASSKGTGLNGYTF.

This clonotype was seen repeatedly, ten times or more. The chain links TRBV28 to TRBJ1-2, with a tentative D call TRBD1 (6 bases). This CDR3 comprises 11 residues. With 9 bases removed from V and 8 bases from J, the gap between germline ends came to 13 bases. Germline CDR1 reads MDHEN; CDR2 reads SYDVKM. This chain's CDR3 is CASNRVEGYTF. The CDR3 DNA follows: TGTGCCAGTAACAGGGTGGAGGGCTACACCTTC.

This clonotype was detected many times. This CDR3 reads CASSPGPLETQYF. The CDR3 coding sequence is TGTGCCAGCAGCCCTGGCCCTCTTGAGACCCAGTACTTC. The chain has TRBV12-3 or TRBV12-4 and TRBJ2-5; no reliable D call. Trimming cost V 6 bases and J 5 bases, with 13 bases left between them. This CDR3 contains 13 residues.

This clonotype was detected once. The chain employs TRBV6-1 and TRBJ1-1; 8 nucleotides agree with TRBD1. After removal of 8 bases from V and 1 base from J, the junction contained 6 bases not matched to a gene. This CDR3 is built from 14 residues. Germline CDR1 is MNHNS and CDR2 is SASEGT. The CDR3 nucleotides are TGTGCCAGCCACCTAGGACAGGGGAACACTGAAGCTTTCTTT. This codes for CASHLGQGNTEAFF.

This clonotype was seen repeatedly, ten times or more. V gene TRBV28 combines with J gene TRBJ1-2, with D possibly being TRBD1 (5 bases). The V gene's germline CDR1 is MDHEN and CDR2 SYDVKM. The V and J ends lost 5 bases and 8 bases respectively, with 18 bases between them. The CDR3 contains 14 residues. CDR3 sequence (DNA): TGTGCCAGCAGTGTGAGACACCGGGGGGTGGGCTACACCTTC. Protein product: CASSVRHRGVGYTF.